This TCR beta chain was observed in a study of CD8 T cells in ankylosing spondylitis. In making TCR beta libraries, quantitative 5'-RACE with molecular barcodes was used. MiXCR, applied by TCRdb to the 5' RACE reads, yields one record per CDR3 protein. The sample has 150,000 to 200,000 distinct CDR3 sequences, under 15% seen once; the top ten hold 11%. This clonotype was seen ten or more times. The ends were cut back, 5 bases at V and 11 bases at J, with 18 bases in the middle. The CDR3 consists of 12 residues. Germline V gene sequence: CDR1 DFQATT, CDR2 SNEGSKA (reference sequence). The chain recombines TRBV20-1 with TRBJ1-1; the D gene is possibly TRBD1 (5 bases). This sequence originates from a female donor with ankylosing spondylitis or in good health (not recorded which). The sample taken for sequencing was blood, either unsorted or a sorted T cell fraction (not recorded which). In DNA form, the CDR3 reads TGCAGTGCTCCGCGGGAGGGGAAGGAGGCTTTCTTT. Protein: CSAPREGKEAFF.